Shown below are 24 T cell receptor beta chains from a single sample sequenced in a study of cytomegalovirus exposure and HLA in healthy donors. The study ran its PCR with 60 Vbeta and 13 Jbeta primers. Here immunoSEQ multiplex PCR was the method, and the copy in TCRdb shows in-frame clones only, minus some. The sample includes 55,000 to 70,000 clones, 65% to 80% of them seen just once. The specimen was PBMCs. Receptors were obtained from a man aged 40-55 years in good health and CMV-seropositive.

This chain links TRBV5-6 with TRBJ1-1; D is unresolved. Trimming took 0 bases from V and 3 from J, leaving 12 bases between them. CDR3 length: 15 amino acids. The germline CDR1 and CDR2 sequences are SGHDT and YYEEEE. Here the CDR3 DNA reads TGTGCCAGCAGCTTGGGTGGGAGGTGGCACACTGAAGCTTTCTTT. Its protein product is CASSLGGRWHTEAFF.

This clone came up a few times. This rearrangement joins TRBV7-6 to TRBJ2-2; TRBD2 agrees at 12 bases. This CDR3 region has 15 residues. Germline V gene sequence: CDR1 SGHVS, CDR2 FNYEAQ. V lost 5 bases and J lost 7; bases outside the gene matches: 5. The CDR3 nucleotides read TGTGCCAGCAGCCCTAGCGGGGGGGGGATCGGGGAGCTGTTTTTT. Translated, it gives CASSPSGGGIGELFF.

The chain combines TRBV4-1 with TRBJ2-1; 10 bases fit TRBD2. Germline values: CDR1 MGHRA, CDR2 YSYEKL. V lost 3 bases, J lost 7 bases, and 15 bases stayed unmatched. The CDR3 has 18 residues. This CDR3 reads CASSHRSRKRGGENEQFF. CDR3 DNA sequence: TGCGCCAGCAGCCACCGATCGCGTAAGCGGGGGGGCGAAAATGAGCAGTTCTTC.

This clone was detected only once. J is TRBJ1-3 and V is TRBV12-5; no clear D. Trimming took 7 bases from V and 0 from J, leaving 7 bases between them. CDR1 is LGHNT, CDR2 FRNRAP, per germline. This CDR3 region has 13 residues. CDR3 protein: CASVPSSGNTIYF. The CDR3 DNA reads TGTGCTAGTGTCCCCAGCTCTGGAAACACCATATATTTT.

This clone appeared a few times. The chain combines TRBV5-8 with TRBJ1-3; D gene unclear. The CDR3 loop spans 14 amino acids. Germline V lookup: CDR1 SGHTS, CDR2 YDEGEE. Trimming removed 2 bases from V and 4 bases from J, with 10 bases in between. This chain's CDR3 is CASSLTGSGNTIYF. CDR3 sequence (DNA): TGTGCCAGCAGCTTAACGGGGTCAGGAAACACCATATATTTT.

V is TRBV9 and J is TRBJ2-3; the D gene is possibly TRBD2 (5 bases). CDR1 and CDR2 from the germline V gene are SGDLS and YYNGEE. Trimming removed 3 bases from V and 3 bases from J, with 14 bases in between. The CDR3 runs to 15 residues. As DNA, the CDR3 is TGTGCCAGCAGCGGCGCGGGTAGGTTTACAGATACGCAGTATTTT. Amino acids: CASSGAGRFTDTQYF.

The chain carries TRBV5-4 and TRBJ1-2, with 7 positions matching TRBD1. Germline V lookup: CDR1 SGHNT, CDR2 YYREEE (reference sequence). There are 13 residues in the CDR3. With V trimmed by 3 bases and J by 2 bases, 1 base remained unmatched. The CDR3: CASSSTGNYGYTF. In DNA, the CDR3 is TGTGCCAGCAGCTCGACAGGGAACTATGGCTACACCTTC.

The chain carries TRBV6-5 and TRBJ2-7, with 10 positions matching TRBD2. V shed 6 bases and J 4 bases; nucleotides not matched to a gene: 6. CDR3 size: 14 residues. Germline assignment: CDR1 MNHEY and CDR2 SVGAGI. CDR3 region: CASRKREGSYEQYF. The CDR3 bases are TGTGCCAGCAGAAAGCGGGAGGGCTCGTACGAGCAGTACTTC.

The chain combines TRBV9 with TRBJ2-7, with 8 bases aligning to TRBD1. V gave up 0 bases and J gave up 2 bases; unmatched junction bases: 7. The CDR3 covers 16 residues. CDR1 and CDR2 from the germline V gene are SGDLS and YYNGEE. The CDR3 DNA reads TGTGCCAGCAGCGTAGACCAGGGGGCCCTTCCCTACGAGCAGTACTTC. Protein product: CASSVDQGALPYEQYF.

The chain joins TRBV11-2 to TRBJ2-1; TRBD2 matches at 9 bases. Germline assignment: CDR1 SGHAT and CDR2 FQNNGV. V trimming: 4 bases; J trimming: 6 bases; junction bases outside the gene matches: 13. This CDR3 contains 17 residues. Written as DNA, the CDR3 is TGTGCCAGCAGCTCCCGCGTTTTAGCGGGAGCTCTCAATGAGCAGTTCTTC. Its protein is CASSSRVLAGALNEQFF.

The chain has TRBV6-5 and TRBJ1-5; 10 nucleotides align to TRBD1. V lost 6 bases to trimming and J lost 6 bases; unmatched junction nucleotides: 5. Germline-derived CDR1 and CDR2 are MNHEY and SVGAGI. The CDR3 is 14 amino acids. The CDR3 sequence: CASRRQGASQPQHF. The CDR3 bases are TGTGCCAGCAGACGACAGGGGGCGAGTCAGCCCCAGCATTTT.

This clone was seen more than once but under ten times. The rearrangement uses TRBV5-4 and TRBJ2-7; 11 nucleotides agree with TRBD2. Germline values: CDR1 SGHNT, CDR2 YYREEE (reference sequence). CDR3 length: 18 residues. V lost 1 base to trimming and J lost 6 bases; unmatched junction nucleotides: 15. DNA for the CDR3: TGTGCCAGCAGCTTGAGTAGCGGGAGGGCCTCAGGGGGTCGCGAGCAGTACTTC. Residues: CASSLSSGRASGGREQYF.

This clone was counted between two and nine times. V usage is TRBV6-6 and J usage is TRBJ2-1; tentatively, D is TRBD1 (7 bases). The length of the CDR3 is 16 residues. Between the trimmed V and J ends, which lost 7 bases and 1 base, there was a span of 17 bases. Germline V gene data show CDR1 as MNHNY and CDR2 as SVGAGI (reference sequence). This CDR3 is CASTIDQGGSYNEQFF. CDR3 DNA sequence: TGTGCCAGCACCATAGACCAGGGGGGATCCTACAATGAGCAGTTCTTC.

J is TRBJ2-5 and V is TRBV25-1; 11 positions agree with TRBD2. The CDR3 totals 18 residues. In germline, CDR1 is MGHDK, CDR2 SYGVNS. J gave up 3 bases and V 3 bases, and 12 bases lay outside the gene matches. Here the CDR3 DNA reads TGTGCCAGCAGTGACTCCGCTGATAGCGGGAGGGCGAAAGAGACCCAGTACTTC. This translates into CASSDSADSGRAKETQYF.

The chain joins TRBV25-1 to TRBJ2-1, with 10 bases matching TRBD2. The CDR3 contains 17 residues. The V and J ends lost 6 bases and 4 bases, in that order; junction bases with no gene match: 12. CDR1 is MGHDK, CDR2 SYGVNS, per germline. This CDR3 reads CASSAGGTSGKYNEQFF. DNA for the CDR3: TGTGCCAGCAGCGCCGGGGGCACTAGCGGGAAGTACAATGAGCAGTTCTTC.

For the CDR3, the DNA is TGTGCCAGCAGTCTGAGACTAGGGGACCGAGTAAATGAGCAGTTCTTC. Amino acids: CASSLRLGDRVNEQFF. The chain combines TRBV6-4 with TRBJ2-1, with D possibly being TRBD2 (6 bases). Trimming took 5 bases from V and 7 from J, leaving 21 bases between them. CDR1 and CDR2 from the germline V gene are MRHNA and SNTAGT. CDR3 length: 16 residues.

The V and J genes are TRBV13 and TRBJ1-2; maybe TRBD1 (6 bases). Germline loops: CDR1 PRHDT, CDR2 FYEKMQ (reference sequence). Trimming stripped 6 bases from V and 2 bases from J, with 22 bases between. The CDR3 has 17 amino acids. CDR3 amino acids: CASSQRGSSDRNYGYTF. The CDR3 DNA is TGTGCCAGCAGTCAAAGGGGATCCTCGGACAGAAACTATGGCTACACCTTC. The variable domain in full, completed from reference TRBV13 and TRBJ1-2, reads AAGVIQSPRHLIKEKRETATLKCYPIPRHDTVYWYQQGPGQDPQFLISFYEKMQSDKGSIPDRFSAQQFSDYHSELNMSSLELGDSALYFCASSQRGSSDRNYGYTFGSGTRLTVV.

The chain recombines TRBV13 with TRBJ2-5; 8 nucleotides align to TRBD1. This CDR3 is built from 13 residues. J was trimmed by 3 bases and V by 6 bases; bases with no gene match: 3. Looked up from germline, CDR1 is PRHDT and CDR2 is FYEKMQ (reference sequence). In nucleotides, the CDR3 is TGTGCCAGCAGGGAGACAGGGGAAGAGACCCAGTACTTC. It encodes CASRETGEETQYF.

The rearrangement uses TRBV7-2 and TRBJ1-2; the D gene is possibly TRBD1 (6 bases). V lost 5 bases to trimming and J lost 5 bases, with 15 bases between them. There are 14 residues in the CDR3. Germline V lookup: CDR1 SGHTA, CDR2 FQGNSA. CDR3 loop: CASSPSQGPYGYTF. CDR3 DNA sequence: TGTGCCAGCAGCCCCTCCCAGGGGCCATATGGCTACACCTTC.

This clone was seen a handful of times. This chain connects TRBV13 to TRBJ2-4; tentatively, D is TRBD2 (5 bases). V was clipped by 5 bases and J by 6 bases, with 14 bases between them. Germline CDR1 and CDR2: PRHDT and FYEKMQ (reference sequence). The CDR3 is 14 amino acids. The CDR3 DNA sequence: TGTGCCAGCAGCCCGAGGGATTTTTCAAACATTCAGTACTTC. The encoded protein is CASSPRDFSNIQYF.

The V gene is TRBV10-3, the J gene TRBJ1-2; the D is unclear. The CDR3 runs 13 residues. V shed 0 bases and J shed 6 bases, with 8 bases lying between them. The germline V gene encodes CDR1 ENHRY and CDR2 SYGVKD. The CDR3 is CAISESAVDGYTF. DNA of the CDR3: TGTGCCATCAGTGAGTCGGCGGTGGATGGCTACACCTTC.

The chain combines TRBV6-1 with TRBJ2-7; D might be TRBD1 (6 bases). This CDR3 spans 13 amino acids. Germline CDR1 MNHNS, CDR2 SASEGT. V lost 5 bases to trimming and J lost 4 bases, with 12 bases between them. The CDR3 here is CASSRAGEYEQYF. DNA for the CDR3: TGTGCCAGCAGTCGGGCAGGGGAGTACGAGCAGTACTTC.

This rearrangement joins TRBV4-2 to TRBJ1-1; 8 positions match TRBD1. CDR1 LGHNA and CDR2 YNFKEQ come from the germline V gene. Unmatched junction bases numbered 7, after V lost 4 bases and J lost 6 bases. The CDR3 spans 14 residues. This chain's CDR3 is CASSRPDRVAEAFF. In DNA, the CDR3 is TGTGCCAGCAGCCGCCCGGACAGGGTCGCTGAAGCTTTCTTT.

In DNA form, the CDR3 reads TGTGCCAGCAGCTTGGGTGGGAGTACAGATACGCAGTATTTT. Residues: CASSLGGSTDTQYF. The chain is built from TRBV5-4 and TRBJ2-3, with D maybe TRBD2 (5 bases). Trimming pared 0 bases from V and 3 bases from J, leaving 8 bases between. This CDR3 is built from 14 residues. Germline values: CDR1 SGHNT, CDR2 YYREEE (reference sequence).